One and the same sample provided the 21 T cell receptor beta chains below, sequenced in a study of a mutant IDH1 vaccine in newly diagnosed glioma (dated by TCRdb to about 2021). The time point label for this specimen denotes: week 23, last vaccination. Each vaccine dose, consisting of 300 ug of a 20-mer mutant IDH1 peptide in Montanide, was administered subcutaneously with topical imiquimod. Libraries came from the immunoSEQ multiplex PCR assay. TCRdb obtained this table from immuneACCESS and retained in-frame rearrangements with V and J assigned. These tables miss some clones; where compared with another copy, unresolved V genes account for less than half of the shortfall, and the remainder is unexplained. The sample includes some 33,000 clones, with approximately 90% observed a single time. The top ten clones comprise less than 3% of the sample. Their antigen targets remain unknown. Sequencing used PBMCs, obtained from a glioma patient whose treatment included an IDH1 peptide vaccine. All receptors come from a man aged 40-49 years with glioma.

The chain employs TRBV5-1 and TRBJ2-7, with D tentatively TRBD1 (8 bases). Looked up from germline, CDR1 is SGHRS and CDR2 is YFSETQ. The CDR3 has 17 amino acids. Trimming stripped 5 bases from V and 6 bases from J, with 27 bases between. The CDR3 nucleotides are TGCGCCAGCAGTTCCTCTCCACGCACAGGGGGAGGGGGCGAGCAGTACTTC. Its translation: CASSSSPRTGGGGEQYF.

This sequence joins TRBV7-3 and TRBJ2-2; either TRBD1 or TRBD2 may supply D (6 bases each). Trimming removed 3 bases from V and 5 bases from J, with 13 bases in between. There are 15 residues in the CDR3. The V gene's germline CDR1 is SGHTA and CDR2 FQGTGA. CDR3 in amino acids: CASSFSGAGTGELFF. The CDR3 bases are TGTGCCAGCAGCTTCTCGGGGGCCGGTACCGGGGAGCTGTTTTTT.

The rearrangement uses TRBV28 and TRBJ1-3; TRBD1 might be the D (5 bases). The germline gives CDR1 MDHEN, CDR2 SYDVKM. The CDR3 is made up of 16 amino acids. V gave up 2 bases and J gave up 7 bases, with 18 bases separating them. This CDR3 is CASSLRAGREGNTIYF. CDR3 DNA: TGTGCCAGCAGTTTAAGGGCCGGCAGGGAAGGTAACACCATATATTTT.

The chain couples TRBV6-1 to TRBJ1-2; D unresolved. Germline V gene sequence: CDR1 MNHNS, CDR2 SASEGT. V shed 7 bases and J shed 4 bases, with 13 bases lying between them. This CDR3 has 13 residues. The CDR3 is CASMEALGYGYTF. The CDR3 DNA reads TGTGCCAGCATGGAAGCTCTGGGCTATGGCTACACCTTC.

The chain recombines TRBV2 with TRBJ2-3; TRBD1 matches 7 bases. The ends lost 6 bases at V and 3 bases at J; junction bases unmatched: 6. CDR1 and CDR2 from the germline V gene are SNHLY and FYNNEI. The CDR3 has 14 residues. In nucleotides, the CDR3 is TGTGCCAGCAGGCCTACAGGGGCAACAGATACGCAGTATTTT. This encodes CASRPTGATDTQYF.

The chain is built from TRBV14 and TRBJ2-1; possibly TRBD1 for D (6 bases). This CDR3 comprises 16 residues. The V gene's germline CDR1 is SGHDN and CDR2 FVKESK. V was trimmed by 2 bases and J by 4 bases, leaving 15 bases between them. The CDR3 spells CASSQIFGTGYNEQFF. For the CDR3, the DNA is TGTGCCAGCAGCCAAATATTCGGAACAGGGTACAATGAGCAGTTCTTC.

CDR3 DNA sequence: TGTGCCAGCAGTTTTATCGGATCCTACGAGCAGTACTTC. Amino acid sequence: CASSFIGSYEQYF. The V gene is TRBV28, the J gene TRBJ2-7; no clear D. The CDR3 totals 13 residues. V was pared by 3 bases and J by 1 base, with 7 bases between. Germline V gene sequence: CDR1 MDHEN, CDR2 SYDVKM.

The V gene is TRBV28, the J gene TRBJ1-2, with TRBD1 as a possible D gene (5 bases). Germline V lookup: CDR1 MDHEN, CDR2 SYDVKM. V gave up 2 bases and J gave up 8 bases, with 21 bases separating them. The CDR3 totals 16 residues. The CDR3 DNA follows: TGTGCCAGCAGTTTAGGGTTGGAGGGACTCTTAAGAGGCTACACCTTC. Residues: CASSLGLEGLLRGYTF.

The CDR3 DNA reads TGTGCCAGTGGAGGGGACCCCTTTCGAGTCTATGGCTACACCTTC. The encoded protein is CASGGDPFRVYGYTF. This sequence joins TRBV6-5 and TRBJ1-2, with D tentatively TRBD1 (5 bases). Germline assignment: CDR1 MNHEY and CDR2 SVGAGI. The V gene lost 9 bases and the J gene lost 4 bases, with 21 bases spanning the gap. The CDR3 covers 15 residues.

The chain is built from TRBV6-1 and TRBJ1-6, with TRBD1 identical over 7 bases. This CDR3 has 15 residues. Germline V gene sequence: CDR1 MNHNS, CDR2 SASEGT. Unmatched junction bases numbered 8, after V lost 4 bases and J lost 8 bases. CDR3 nucleotide sequence: TGTGCCAGCAGTGCAAGACAGGGATCGGATTCACCCCTCCACTTT. Translating gives CASSARQGSDSPLHF.

J is TRBJ1-1 and V is TRBV25-1; 8 bases are shared with TRBD1. This CDR3 has 14 residues. CDR1 is MGHDK and CDR2 is SYGVNS in the germline V gene. Germline trimming cut 6 bases from V and 6 bases from J; bases unmatched to any gene: 9. CDR3 region: CASRLGQGSAEAFF. The CDR3 nucleotides read TGTGCCAGCAGACTCGGACAGGGTTCAGCTGAAGCTTTCTTT.

V usage is TRBV12-5 and J usage is TRBJ2-1; TRBD2 might be the D (5 bases). Germline V gene data show CDR1 as LGHNT and CDR2 as FRNRAP. The CDR3 totals 15 residues. V dropped 6 bases and J dropped 7 bases, with 19 bases sitting between them. The CDR3 spells CASGLSGFPRNEQFF. The CDR3 nucleotides are TGTGCTAGTGGCCTCTCGGGATTCCCCCGGAATGAGCAGTTCTTC.

The rearrangement joins TRBV13 to TRBJ1-3; 7 nucleotides agree with TRBD1. V shed 5 bases and J 0 bases; nucleotides not matched to a gene: 7. Germline lookup yields CDR1 PRHDT and CDR2 FYEKMQ (reference sequence). There are 16 residues in the CDR3. The CDR3 DNA is TGTGCCAGCAGCCGGGACAGAACTTTCTCTGGAAACACCATATATTTT. Residues: CASSRDRTFSGNTIYF.

This clone was seen once. The rearrangement joins TRBV6-6 to TRBJ2-3; no firm D call. This CDR3 spans 16 amino acids. V was trimmed by 0 bases and J by 1 base, leaving 11 bases between them. In germline, CDR1 is MNHNY, CDR2 SVGAGI (reference sequence). The CDR3 here is CASSYSAAMGTDTQYF. The CDR3 nucleotides are TGTGCCAGCAGTTACTCAGCAGCTATGGGCACAGATACGCAGTATTTT.

The CDR3 sequence: CASSPRAGGEGEQFF. The CDR3 DNA is TGTGCCAGCAGCCCCCGTGCGGGGGGAGAAGGTGAGCAGTTCTTC. The rearrangement joins TRBV7-9 to TRBJ2-1; 8 bases are a match to TRBD2. The CDR3 loop spans 15 amino acids. V shed 5 bases and J 9 bases; nucleotides not matched to a gene: 12. Germline CDR1 is SEHNR and CDR2 is FQNEAQ (reference sequence).

The V and J genes are TRBV19 and TRBJ2-1; 7 nucleotides align to TRBD1. The CDR3 has 15 residues. The germline gives CDR1 LNHDA, CDR2 SQIVND (reference sequence). The J segment lost 7 bases and the V segment lost 7 bases, leaving 13 bases of the junction unmatched. The CDR3 loop is CASKETGLNPNEQFF. For the CDR3, the DNA is TGTGCCAGTAAGGAGACAGGGCTTAACCCTAATGAGCAGTTCTTC.

V is TRBV11-3 and J is TRBJ2-3; TRBD2 agrees at 9 bases. CDR1 and CDR2 (germline): SGHNT, YENEEA. With V trimmed by 5 bases and J by 4 bases, 7 bases remained unmatched. The CDR3 is 15 residues long. The CDR3 sequence is CASSPGTSSADTQYF. CDR3 nucleotides: TGTGCCAGCAGCCCTGGGACTAGCTCTGCAGATACGCAGTATTTT.

The chain employs TRBV19 and TRBJ1-4, with no clear D. The CDR3 length is 15 residues. The germline V gene encodes CDR1 LNHDA and CDR2 SQIVND (reference sequence). V dropped 6 bases and J dropped 3 bases, with 14 bases sitting between them. The CDR3 DNA reads TGTGCCAGTAGCAAAGGGTGGGGAGCTAATGAAAAACTGTTTTTT. This sequence encodes CASSKGWGANEKLFF. Using reference TRBV19 and TRBJ1-4 for the parts outside the CDR3, the full variable domain is DGGITQSPKYLFRKEGQNVTLSCEQNLNHDAMYWYRQDPGQGLRLIYYSQIVNDFQKGDIAEGYSVSREKKESFPLTVTSAQKNPTAFYLCASSKGWGANEKLFFGSGTQLSVL.

This clone was counted once. The rearrangement links TRBV6-5 to TRBJ2-1, with 9 nucleotides matching TRBD2. Trimming at V came to 5 bases and at J to 5 bases, leaving 7 bases not matched to a gene. The V gene's germline CDR1 is MNHEY and CDR2 SVGAGI. The CDR3 totals 15 residues. This chain's CDR3 is CASSPPLAGHNEQFF. The CDR3 DNA reads as TGTGCCAGCAGTCCCCCCCTAGCGGGGCACAATGAGCAGTTCTTC.

CDR3 sequence: CASKGRQGERSGRNREKLFF. In DNA, the CDR3 is TGTGCCAGTAAAGGGCGACAGGGCGAGAGGTCGGGGAGAAATCGGGAAAAACTGTTTTTT. The chain combines TRBV19 with TRBJ1-4; TRBD1 matches 7 bases. Germline CDR1 is LNHDA and CDR2 is SQIVND (reference sequence). This CDR3 has 20 amino acids. Trimming removed 7 bases from V and 8 bases from J; junction bases left unmatched: 28.

V usage is TRBV7-8 and J usage is TRBJ1-1; 10 positions agree with TRBD1. Trimming removed 3 bases from V and 3 bases from J; junction bases left unmatched: 10. Germline V gives CDR1 SGHVS, CDR2 FQNEAQ. The CDR3 consists of 17 residues. The CDR3 sequence: CASSFPGTGVPDTEAFF. In DNA form, the CDR3 reads TGTGCCAGCAGCTTCCCCGGGACAGGGGTTCCGGACACTGAAGCTTTCTTT.